This T cell receptor beta chain is drawn from a study of cytomegalovirus exposure and HLA in healthy donors. V lost 3 bases and J lost 2, with 13 bases in between. Germline V lookup: CDR1 ENHRY, CDR2 SYGVKD. The CDR3 covers 15 residues. 13 Jbeta primers and 60 Vbeta primers were used for the PCR. Using immunoSEQ multiplex PCR, the repertoire was profiled, and TCRdb retains in-frame clones only, with some absent. The sample consists of 150,000 or so clones, over 60% of them appearing once. Source material: PBMCs. The rearrangement uses TRBV10-3 and TRBJ1-2; D might be TRBD1 (5 bases). The sequence came from a man between 35 and 55 years old in good health and CMV-seropositive. The CDR3 is CAISEKGTMNYGYTF. In DNA, the CDR3 is TGTGCCATCAGTGAAAAAGGGACTATGAACTATGGCTACACCTTC.